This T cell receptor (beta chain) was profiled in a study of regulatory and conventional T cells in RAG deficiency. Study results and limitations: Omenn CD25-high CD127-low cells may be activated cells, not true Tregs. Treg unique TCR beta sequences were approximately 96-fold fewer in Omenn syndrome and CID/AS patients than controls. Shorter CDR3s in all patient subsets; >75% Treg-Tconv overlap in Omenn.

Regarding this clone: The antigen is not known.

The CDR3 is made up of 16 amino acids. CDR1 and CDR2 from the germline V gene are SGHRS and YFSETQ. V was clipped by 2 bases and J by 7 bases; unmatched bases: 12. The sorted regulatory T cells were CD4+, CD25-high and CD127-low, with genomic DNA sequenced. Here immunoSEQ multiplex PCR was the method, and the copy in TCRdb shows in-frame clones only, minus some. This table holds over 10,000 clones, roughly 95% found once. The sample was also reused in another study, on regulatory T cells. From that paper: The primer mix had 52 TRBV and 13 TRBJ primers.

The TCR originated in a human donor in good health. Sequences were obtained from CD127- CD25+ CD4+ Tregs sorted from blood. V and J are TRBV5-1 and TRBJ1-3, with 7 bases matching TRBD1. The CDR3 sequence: CASSLRRGLLGNTIYF. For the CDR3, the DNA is TGCGCCAGCAGCTTAAGGAGGGGGCTCCTCGGGAACACCATATATTTT.